The 26 T cell receptor beta chains listed next were all sequenced from one sample in a study of blood T cell repertoires in COVID-19. Clones were read by immunoSEQ multiplex PCR, and TCRdb kept only the in-frame ones, dropping some. The table records some 26,000 clones, roughly 85% of them present only once. The material sequenced was peripheral blood. These receptor sequences come from a human donor in a cohort sampled during active COVID-19.

V and J are TRBV18 and TRBJ1-1; D ambiguous. Germline V gene data show CDR1 as KGHSH and CDR2 as LQKENI. V shed 1 base and J shed 1 base, with 10 bases lying between them. CDR3 length: 15 amino acids. CDR3 in amino acids: CASSPRSGSNTEAFF. In DNA, the CDR3 is TGTGCCAGCTCACCACGGTCAGGTTCGAACACTGAAGCTTTCTTT.

This clone was seen just once. The chain combines TRBV11-3 with TRBJ2-1; D might be TRBD1 (5 bases). The CDR3 consists of 13 residues. CDR1 SGHNT and CDR2 YENEEA come from the germline V gene. The V end lost 5 bases, the J end lost 7 bases, and 12 bases lay between the germline ends. CDR3 nucleotides: TGTGCCAGCAGCGGGGCCCTGGGTAATGAGCAGTTCTTC. This gives the protein CASSGALGNEQFF.

This chain uses TRBV5-6 with TRBJ1-2, with D hard to call. With 0 bases removed from V and 1 base from J, the gap between germline ends came to 10 bases. This CDR3 has 15 residues. In germline, CDR1 is SGHDT, CDR2 YYEEEE. The CDR3 is CASSLGTSHNYGYTF. The DNA of the CDR3 is TGTGCCAGCAGCTTGGGGACTTCCCATAACTATGGCTACACCTTC.

The CDR3 DNA reads as TGTGCCAGCAGCCAGGGAGGGGCACTCTACGAGCAGTACTTC. Protein sequence: CASSQGGALYEQYF. The J gene is TRBJ2-7, the V gene TRBV14, with 7 bases that match TRBD2. The CDR3 contains 14 residues. The V segment lost 3 bases and the J segment 3 bases; nucleotides outside the gene matches: 5. CDR1 and CDR2 (germline): SGHDN, FVKESK.

The chain employs TRBV9 and TRBJ2-3; the match to TRBD2 covers 9 bases. The germline CDR1 and CDR2 sequences are SGDLS and YYNGEE. The junction had 9 bases not matched to a gene; V was cut back by 2 bases and J by 2 bases. The CDR3 consists of 17 residues. The CDR3 loop is CASSVGSLAGSTDTQYF. The DNA of the CDR3 is TGTGCCAGCAGCGTCGGGAGTCTAGCGGGGTCCACAGATACGCAGTATTTT.

This chain joins TRBV19 and TRBJ2-7; the match to TRBD2 covers 11 bases. Per the germline V gene, CDR1 is LNHDA and CDR2 is SQIVND (reference sequence). The CDR3 has 15 residues. Trimming at V came to 5 bases and at J to 2 bases, leaving 5 bases not matched to a gene. The CDR3 DNA follows: TGTGCCAGTAGTTCGACTAGCGGGAACACCTACGAGCAGTACTTC. It encodes CASSSTSGNTYEQYF.

This clone came up once. V and J are TRBV5-1 and TRBJ2-3; 11 positions agree with TRBD2. This CDR3 has 17 residues. With 4 bases clipped from V and 4 bases from J, the junction kept 11 bases outside the gene matches. CDR1 and CDR2 from the germline V gene are SGHRS and YFSETQ. For the CDR3, the DNA is TGCGCCAGCAGCACCACCCCCGGGACTAGCGGCGCAGATACGCAGTATTTT. Translated: CASSTTPGTSGADTQYF.

The chain carries TRBV19 and TRBJ1-5; D possibly corresponds to TRBD1 (6 bases). Germline V gene data show CDR1 as LNHDA and CDR2 as SQIVND (reference sequence). The CDR3 length is 15 residues. The V gene lost 3 bases and the J gene lost 2 bases, with 11 bases spanning the gap. The CDR3 spells CASSINEGGNQPQHF. CDR3 coding DNA: TGTGCCAGTAGTATTAACGAGGGGGGCAATCAGCCCCAGCATTTT.

The chain links TRBV7-6 to TRBJ2-2; 7 bases are shared with TRBD2. CDR3 length: 16 amino acids. Germline CDR1 SGHVS, CDR2 FNYEAQ. The J segment lost 0 bases and the V segment lost 1 base, leaving 2 bases of the junction unmatched. In DNA, the CDR3 is TGTGCCAGCAGCTTAGTGGGGGGGGCGAACACCGGGGAGCTGTTTTTT. Translating it yields CASSLVGGANTGELFF.

This clone has a single count. CDR3 nucleotide sequence: TGCGCCAGCAGGCCGACTAGCGGGGCTGAGACCCAGTACTTC. It is translated as CASRPTSGAETQYF. J is TRBJ2-5 and V is TRBV10-2; 11 nucleotides line up with TRBD2. The CDR3 sequence is 14 residues long. Germline CDR1 is WSHSY and CDR2 is SAAADI. V gave up 6 bases and J gave up 5 bases; unmatched junction bases: 5.

The rearrangement links TRBV25-1 to TRBJ1-4; no clear D. The germline CDR1 and CDR2 sequences are MGHDK and SYGVNS. Trimming removed 4 bases at V and 3 bases at J, with 15 bases between. The CDR3 runs 16 residues. The CDR3 protein is CASSATFQTSNEKLFF. For the CDR3, the DNA is TGTGCCAGCAGTGCAACTTTTCAAACCTCTAATGAAAAACTGTTTTTT.

The chain uses TRBV29-1 and TRBJ2-3; D is undetermined. Per germline, CDR1 SQVTM and CDR2 ANQGSEA. The CDR3 covers 12 residues. V lost 7 bases and J lost 6, with 14 bases in between. CDR3 sequence reads: CSAQLTKDTQYF. The CDR3 DNA is TGCAGCGCCCAACTCACGAAGGATACGCAGTATTTT.

The chain has TRBV3-1 (or the pseudogene TRBV3-2) and TRBJ2-3; tentative D call: TRBD1 (7 bases). The CDR3 is 17 amino acids. V was clipped by 1 base and J by 3 bases, with 17 bases between them. Per germline, CDR1 LGHDT and CDR2 YNNKEL (reference sequence). The CDR3 nucleotides are TGTGCCAGCAGCCAAGGGACCGGAGGGGGCCTAACAGATACGCAGTATTTT. Its protein product is CASSQGTGGGLTDTQYF.

This clone was recorded once. The chain carries TRBV18 and TRBJ1-6; maybe TRBD1 (5 bases). Germline V gene data show CDR1 as KGHSH and CDR2 as LQKENI. The CDR3 extends over 16 amino acids. Deletions cut 2 bases from V and 7 bases from J, with 15 bases between. This CDR3 is CASSPTGGLLNSPLHF. In nucleotides, the CDR3 is TGTGCCAGCTCACCAACAGGAGGGCTTCTGAATTCACCCCTCCACTTT.

This sequence joins TRBV24-1 and TRBJ2-2; 9 nucleotides line up with TRBD1. V lost 7 bases to trimming and J lost 3 bases; unmatched junction nucleotides: 5. The CDR3 spans 15 residues. Per germline, CDR1 KGHDR and CDR2 SFDVKD. CDR3 DNA: TGTGCCACCAGCCCGCGGGACAGGGACACCGGGGAGCTGTTTTTT. This gives the protein CATSPRDRDTGELFF.

CDR3 region: CASSPSGRSTGELFF. The CDR3 nucleotides read TGTGCCAGCAGCCCAAGCGGGAGGAGCACCGGGGAGCTGTTTTTT. The V gene is TRBV9, the J gene TRBJ2-2; TRBD2 aligns across 9 bases. The CDR3 totals 15 residues. V lost 4 bases and J lost 4; bases outside the gene matches: 5. CDR1 SGDLS and CDR2 YYNGEE come from the germline V gene.

This chain links TRBV2 with TRBJ2-7; 11 nucleotides match TRBD1. The trim removed 8 bases at V and 4 bases at J, leaving 7 bases unmatched. Germline V gene lookup returns CDR1 SNHLY and CDR2 FYNNEI. The CDR3 consists of 14 residues. The CDR3: CASGSGTGGYEQYF. The CDR3 DNA reads as TGTGCCAGCGGTTCCGGGACAGGGGGTTACGAGCAGTACTTC.

This chain links TRBV19 with TRBJ2-5; 7 bases match TRBD1. V lost 4 bases to trimming and J lost 2 bases; unmatched junction nucleotides: 4. CDR1 is LNHDA, CDR2 SQIVND, per germline (reference sequence). The CDR3 has 14 amino acids. Here the CDR3 DNA reads TGTGCCAGTAGTACACAGGGGATTCAAGAGACCCAGTACTTC. Translated, it gives CASSTQGIQETQYF.

This rearrangement joins TRBV4-3 to TRBJ2-5; 11 nucleotides align to TRBD2. The CDR3 has 15 residues. Germline lookup yields CDR1 LGHNA and CDR2 YSLEER. V shed 2 bases and J 4 bases; nucleotides not matched to a gene: 3. This CDR3 reads CASSQLSGRGETQYF. The CDR3 DNA is TGCGCCAGCAGCCAACTTAGCGGGAGGGGAGAGACCCAGTACTTC.

This sequence joins TRBV11-2 and TRBJ2-7; 14 nucleotides line up with TRBD2. With 5 bases clipped from V and 2 bases from J, the junction kept 2 bases outside the gene matches. CDR3 length: 15 residues. In germline, CDR1 is SGHAT, CDR2 FQNNGV. The CDR3 sequence is CASSQTSGRAYEQYF. The CDR3, as DNA: TGTGCCAGCAGCCAGACTAGCGGGAGGGCCTACGAGCAGTACTTC.

This rearrangement joins TRBV25-1 to TRBJ2-3, with TRBD2 identical over 16 bases. This CDR3 comprises 15 residues. J lost 4 bases, V lost 6 bases, and 1 base had no gene match. Germline loops: CDR1 MGHDK, CDR2 SYGVNS. In DNA form, the CDR3 reads TGTGCCAGCAGGGGGACTAGCGGGGGGGCAGATACGCAGTATTTT. It translates to CASRGTSGGADTQYF.

The CDR3 spells CASSQDATGGVLTQYF. CDR3 DNA: TGTGCCAGCAGCCAAGATGCCACAGGGGGCGTATTGACCCAGTACTTC. The chain recombines TRBV4-2 with TRBJ2-5; 9 bases align to TRBD1. This CDR3 comprises 16 residues. The V and J ends lost 0 bases and 7 bases, in that order; junction bases with no gene match: 9. Per the germline V gene, CDR1 is LGHNA and CDR2 is YNFKEQ.

The rearrangement links TRBV19 to TRBJ2-3; 12 bases are shared with TRBD2. Losses at the gene ends were 2 bases for V and 6 bases for J; bases not matched to a gene: 3. The V gene's germline CDR1 is LNHDA and CDR2 SQIVND (reference sequence). The CDR3 has 15 residues. The CDR3 protein is CASSIRLAGGDTQYF. The CDR3 nucleotides are TGTGCCAGTAGTATACGGCTAGCGGGAGGGGATACGCAGTATTTT.

This chain connects TRBV11-2 to TRBJ1-1, with D unclear. CDR1 is SGHAT, CDR2 FQNNGV, per germline. The ends were cut back, 1 base at V and 10 bases at J, with 16 bases in the middle. CDR3 length: 14 residues. CDR3 sequence reads: CASSLGFQAVGAFF. Here the CDR3 DNA reads TGTGCCAGCAGCTTAGGTTTCCAGGCTGTGGGAGCTTTCTTT.

The chain carries TRBV2 and TRBJ2-7, with 8 positions matching TRBD2. The V gene end was trimmed by 3 bases and the J gene end by 3 bases; junction bases not matched to a gene: 10. Germline assignment: CDR1 SNHLY and CDR2 FYNNEI. The CDR3 runs 16 residues. The CDR3 region is CASSEGGLSGSYEQYF. The CDR3 DNA follows: TGTGCCAGCAGTGAGGGGGGTTTGAGCGGGAGCTACGAGCAGTACTTC.

The genes are TRBV11-2 and TRBJ1-4, with TRBD1 identical over 8 bases. Trimming took 3 bases from V and 3 from J; bases not matched to a gene: 3. There are 15 residues in the CDR3. Germline V gene data show CDR1 as SGHAT and CDR2 as FQNNGV. The CDR3 loop reads CASSFADRANEKLFF. For the CDR3, the DNA is TGTGCCAGCAGCTTTGCGGACAGGGCTAATGAAAAACTGTTTTTT.